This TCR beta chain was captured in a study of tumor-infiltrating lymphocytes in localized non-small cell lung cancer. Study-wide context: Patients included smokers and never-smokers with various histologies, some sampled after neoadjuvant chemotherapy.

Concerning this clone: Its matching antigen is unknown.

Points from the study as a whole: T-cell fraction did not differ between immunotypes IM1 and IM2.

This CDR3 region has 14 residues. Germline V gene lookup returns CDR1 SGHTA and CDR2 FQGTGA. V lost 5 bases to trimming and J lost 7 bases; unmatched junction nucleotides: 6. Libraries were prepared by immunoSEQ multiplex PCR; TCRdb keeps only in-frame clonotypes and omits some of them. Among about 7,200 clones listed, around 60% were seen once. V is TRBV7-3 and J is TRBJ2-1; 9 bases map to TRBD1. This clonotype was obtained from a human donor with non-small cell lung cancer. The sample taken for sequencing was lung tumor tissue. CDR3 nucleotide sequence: TGTGCCAGCAGCCCCAGACAGGGGGGTAATGAGCAGTTCTTC. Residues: CASSPRQGGNEQFF.